The present T cell receptor (beta chain) was sequenced within a study of T cell responses to AZD1222 COVID-19 vaccine. Profiling relied on immunoSEQ multiplex PCR, and the TCRdb table lists in-frame clones only, not all of them. The repertoire includes about 170,000 clones, more than 90% of them detected once, and 1.5% to 2% sits in the top ten. Remarks on this clone: Its antigen is as yet unknown.

Study-level findings and limits: Donor demographics were predominantly white British with a female majority; clonal diversity may be underestimated. Repertoire sampling happened only post peak T cell response.

The V end lost 4 bases, the J end lost 11 bases, and 14 bases lay between the germline ends. Per germline, CDR1 LGHDT and CDR2 YNNKEL (reference sequence). The CDR3 consists of 12 residues. This clonotype originated in an adult in good health. The chain uses TRBV3-1 (or the pseudogene TRBV3-2) and TRBJ1-1; D possibly corresponds to TRBD1 (6 bases). The sample in question was peripheral blood, obtained on day 0 of AZD1222 vaccination. The CDR3 DNA follows: TGTGCCAGCAGCCCCCCGGGAAGGGGGGCTTTCTTT. The encoded protein is CASSPPGRGAFF.